This T cell receptor (beta chain) was sequenced for a study of CD8+CD57+ T cells in acquired aplastic anemia. The overall study: The DNA of sorted CD4+ and CD8+ cells averaged around 3 ug. Healthy donor CD4+ samples were sequenced to a depth that averaged approximately 9.9 million reads. Study outcomes and limitations: Patients were compared with controls for CD8+ Simpson's diversity, and no significant difference emerged. Patients and controls shared just under 30 CD8+ CDR3 sequences.

This CDR3 has 15 residues. The germline V gene has CDR1 SGHAT and CDR2 FQNNGV. V dropped 3 bases and J dropped 6; count of bases not matched to a gene: 9. Genomic DNA constituted the template upon which TCR beta VDJ and CDR3 profiling was performed. TCRdb itself ran the reads through MiXCR, one entry per CDR3 protein. The sample contains around 190,000 distinct CDR3 sequences, over 60% of which appear only once. Comment on this clonotype: Its antigen remains unidentified.

This TCR was recovered from a human donor in good health. Sequencing was carried out using sorted CD4+, CD8+, or CD8+CD57+ T cells (not recorded which) from PBMCs. V usage is TRBV11-2 and J usage is TRBJ2-7, with TRBD1 matching over 9 bases. CDR3 nucleotides: TGTGCCAGCAGCTTCTCCCTCGGACAGGGGCCCGAGCAGTACTTC. Amino acid sequence: CASSFSLGQGPEQYF.